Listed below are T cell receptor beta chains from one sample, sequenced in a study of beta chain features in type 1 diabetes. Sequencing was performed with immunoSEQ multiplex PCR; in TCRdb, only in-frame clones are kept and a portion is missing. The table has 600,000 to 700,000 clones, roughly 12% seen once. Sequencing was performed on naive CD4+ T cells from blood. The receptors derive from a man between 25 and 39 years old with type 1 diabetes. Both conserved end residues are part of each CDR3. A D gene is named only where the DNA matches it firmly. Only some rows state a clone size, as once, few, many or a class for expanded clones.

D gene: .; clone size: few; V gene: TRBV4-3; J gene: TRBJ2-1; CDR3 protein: CASSQELRYPYNEQFF; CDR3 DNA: TGCGCCAGCAGCCAAGAGCTACGATACCCCTACAATGAGCAGTTCTTC
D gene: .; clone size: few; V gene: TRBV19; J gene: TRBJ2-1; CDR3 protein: CASRRASSYNEQFF; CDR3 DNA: TGTGCCAGTAGGAGGGCGAGCTCCTACAATGAGCAGTTCTTC
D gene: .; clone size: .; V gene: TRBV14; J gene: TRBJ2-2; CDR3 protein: CASSQVQGGTGELFF; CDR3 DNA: TGTGCCAGCAGCCAAGTCCAGGGTGGCACCGGGGAGCTGTTTTTT
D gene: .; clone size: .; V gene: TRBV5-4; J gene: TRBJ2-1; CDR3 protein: CASSLYGFYNEQFF; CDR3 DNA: TGTGCCAGCAGCTTGTATGGGTTCTACAATGAGCAGTTCTTC
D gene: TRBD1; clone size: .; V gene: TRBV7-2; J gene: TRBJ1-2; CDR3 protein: CASSGTWTGKGYTF; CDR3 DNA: TGTGCCAGCAGCGGGACGTGGACAGGGAAAGGCTACACCTTC
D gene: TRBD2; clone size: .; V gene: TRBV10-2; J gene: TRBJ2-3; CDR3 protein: CASRRGGEADTQYF; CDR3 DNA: TGCGCCAGCCGTCGCGGGGGAGAGGCAGATACGCAGTATTTT
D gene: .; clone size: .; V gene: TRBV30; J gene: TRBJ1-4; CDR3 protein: CAWSSGNEKLFF; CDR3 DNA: TGTGCCTGGAGTAGCGGGAATGAAAAACTGTTTTTT
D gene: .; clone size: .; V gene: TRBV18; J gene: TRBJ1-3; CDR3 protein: CASSPRSSSGNTIYF; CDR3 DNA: TGTGCCAGCTCACCGAGGTCGAGCTCTGGAAACACCATATATTTT
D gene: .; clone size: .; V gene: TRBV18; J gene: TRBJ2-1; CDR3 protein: CASCKGQGDNEQFF; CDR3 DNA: TGTGCCAGCTGCAAAGGGCAGGGCGACAATGAGCAGTTCTTC
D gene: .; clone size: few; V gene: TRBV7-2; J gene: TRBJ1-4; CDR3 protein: CASSLTWDFRGKLFF; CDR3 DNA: TGTGCCAGCAGCTTAACATGGGACTTTCGGGGAAAACTGTTTTTT
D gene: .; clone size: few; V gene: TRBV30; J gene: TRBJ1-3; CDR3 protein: CAWSRDIAGNTIYF; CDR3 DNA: TGTGCCTGGAGTCGCGACATAGCTGGAAACACCATATATTTT
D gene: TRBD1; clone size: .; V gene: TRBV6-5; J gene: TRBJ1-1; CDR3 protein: CASSPRGEGRAFF; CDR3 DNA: TGTGCCAGCAGCCCCAGGGGGGAAGGGCGAGCTTTCTTT
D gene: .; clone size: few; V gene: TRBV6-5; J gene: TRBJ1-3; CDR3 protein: CASSYSMARSGNTIYF; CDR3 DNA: TGTGCCAGCAGTTACTCTATGGCACGCTCTGGAAACACCATATATTTT
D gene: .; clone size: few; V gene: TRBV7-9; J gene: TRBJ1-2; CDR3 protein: CASSSRQVDYGYTF; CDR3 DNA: TGTGCCAGCAGCTCAAGACAGGTCGACTATGGCTACACCTTC
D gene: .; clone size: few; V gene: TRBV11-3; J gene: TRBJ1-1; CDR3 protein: CASRTGNTEAFF; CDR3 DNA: TGTGCCAGCAGGACAGGGAACACTGAAGCTTTCTTT
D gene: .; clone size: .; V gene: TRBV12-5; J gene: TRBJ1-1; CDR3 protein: CASGLVPGKGEAFF; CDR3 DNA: TGTGCTAGTGGTTTGGTACCAGGGAAAGGTGAAGCTTTCTTT